Shown below are 18 T cell receptor beta chains from a single sample sequenced in a study of blood T cells in healthy people across ages. A second PCR, run for about 6 to 11 cycles, used a sample-barcoded 5' primer plus a J-beta primer mix. TCRdb re-called the 5' RACE reads through MiXCR, storing one row per CDR3 protein. The repertoire has 850,000 to 1,100,000 distinct CDR3 sequences, 35% to 40% of them found once; the top ten carry around 13%. The sequenced sample was blood. The receptors here all came from a man aged 18 to 30 in good health.

The CDR3 region is CASKPTGRDYGYTF. DNA for the CDR3: TGTGCCAGCAAACCTACAGGGAGAGACTATGGCTACACCTTC. The chain recombines TRBV12-3 or TRBV12-4 with TRBJ1-2, with D maybe TRBD1 (6 bases). V gave up 7 bases and J gave up 3 bases, with 15 bases separating them. The CDR3 loop spans 14 amino acids.

This clonotype was observed many times. The chain links TRBV9 to TRBJ1-4; no firm D call. This CDR3 spans 15 amino acids. CDR1 SGDLS and CDR2 YYNGEE come from the germline V gene. Between the trimmed V and J ends, which lost 1 base and 8 bases, there was a span of 15 bases. In DNA, the CDR3 is TGTGCCAGCAGCGTAAGTGCTCGGGAATACGAAAAACTGTTTTTT. Translating gives CASSVSAREYEKLFF.

This clonotype has just a few counts. This chain links TRBV12-3 or TRBV12-4 with TRBJ2-1; D remains ambiguous. This CDR3 is built from 16 residues. V shed 0 bases and J shed 0 bases, with 9 bases lying between them. This CDR3 is CASSLAFLSSYNEQFF. Here the CDR3 DNA reads TGTGCCAGCAGTTTAGCGTTCCTCAGCTCCTACAATGAGCAGTTCTTC.

This clonotype was detected a few times. The J gene is TRBJ2-3, the V gene TRBV20-1; D is unclear. V lost 6 bases to trimming and J lost 0 bases, with 13 bases between them. Germline values: CDR1 DFQATT, CDR2 SNEGSKA (reference sequence). The CDR3 is 14 amino acids. CDR3 coding DNA: TGCAGTGCCCCCCGGGTGACTAGCACAGATACGCAGTATTTT. Amino acid sequence: CSAPRVTSTDTQYF.

The CDR3 sequence: CSASQYGQPQHF. As DNA, the CDR3 is TGCAGTGCTTCGCAGTACGGTCAGCCCCAGCATTTT. The chain has TRBV20-1 and TRBJ1-5; D is ambiguous. The CDR3 spans 12 residues. The V gene lost 5 bases and the J gene lost 6 bases, with 11 bases spanning the gap. CDR1 DFQATT and CDR2 SNEGSKA come from the germline V gene (reference sequence).

This rearrangement joins TRBV20-1 to TRBJ1-6; 7 bases are a match to TRBD1. The CDR3 consists of 16 residues. CDR1 is DFQATT and CDR2 is SNEGSKA in the germline V gene (reference sequence). V dropped 3 bases and J dropped 2; count of bases not matched to a gene: 7. The CDR3 DNA reads as TGCAGTGCTAGTCTCCCCGGGACAGCCTATAATTCACCCCTCCACTTT. It specifies CSASLPGTAYNSPLHF.

This rearrangement joins TRBV29-1 to TRBJ2-1, with 9 bases lining up with TRBD1. The CDR3 is 16 residues long. V lost 8 bases, J lost 2 bases, and 13 bases stayed unmatched. CDR1 SQVTM and CDR2 ANQGSEA come from the germline V gene. CDR3 region: CSTRDRAWGAYNEQFF. Written as DNA, the CDR3 is TGCAGCACCCGGGACAGGGCTTGGGGCGCCTACAATGAGCAGTTCTTC.

The chain couples TRBV6-2 or TRBV6-3 to TRBJ2-3; D uncertain. V was clipped by 2 bases and J by 0 bases, with 15 bases between them. Germline assignment: CDR1 MNHEY and CDR2 SVGEGT. The CDR3 loop spans 17 amino acids. The CDR3 loop reads CASSYKPDGSSTDTQYF. CDR3 in DNA: TGTGCCAGCAGTTACAAACCCGACGGATCTAGCACAGATACGCAGTATTTT.

This clonotype showed up just a few times. This sequence joins TRBV20-1 and TRBJ1-5; D possibly corresponds to TRBD1 (5 bases). In germline, CDR1 is DFQATT, CDR2 SNEGSKA (reference sequence). V lost 5 bases to trimming and J lost 3 bases, with 14 bases between them. The CDR3 sequence is 14 residues long. The CDR3 sequence is CSARTQGPNQPQHF. The CDR3 DNA reads as TGCAGTGCTCGAACCCAGGGCCCCAATCAGCCCCAGCATTTT.

This clonotype appeared a few times. V is TRBV6-2 or TRBV6-3 and J is TRBJ2-7; 8 bases agree with TRBD1. Germline trimming cut 6 bases from V and 1 base from J; bases unmatched to any gene: 11. Germline V CDR1 and CDR2: MNHEY, SVGEGT. The CDR3 is 16 amino acids. DNA for the CDR3: TGTGCCAGCAGCCGATGGGGACAGGCTCCTTCCTACGAGCAGTACTTC. Amino acids: CASSRWGQAPSYEQYF.

The CDR3 DNA reads as TGCGCCAGCAGCCAAGATCGGAGCGGGCCCTACGAGCAGTACTTC. Translating it yields CASSQDRSGPYEQYF. J is TRBJ2-7 and V is TRBV4-1; D is possibly TRBD2 (6 bases). CDR1 MGHRA and CDR2 YSYEKL come from the germline V gene. V shed 0 bases and J shed 2 bases, with 11 bases lying between them. This CDR3 spans 15 amino acids.

This clonotype was counted between two and nine times. As DNA, the CDR3 is TGTGCCAGCGAGGGAGGCTACAATGAGCAGTTCTTC. Amino acids: CASEGGYNEQFF. The genes are TRBV9 and TRBJ2-1; a possible D gene is TRBD2 (6 bases). CDR1 SGDLS and CDR2 YYNGEE come from the germline V gene. The CDR3 sequence is 12 residues long. Trimming shortened V by 7 bases and J by 3 bases, and 8 bases separated the two germline ends.

The sample holds a few counts of this clonotype. This chain connects TRBV5-6 to TRBJ2-5; tentative D call: TRBD1 (5 bases). Germline CDR1 SGHDT, CDR2 YYEEEE. This CDR3 has 13 amino acids. V was trimmed by 3 bases and J by 2 bases, leaving 8 bases between them. CDR3 sequence reads: CASSSTAQETQYF. The CDR3 DNA sequence: TGTGCCAGCAGCTCGACAGCTCAAGAGACCCAGTACTTC.

The chain links TRBV10-3 to TRBJ2-1; 9 bases align to TRBD2. The CDR3 has 16 residues. V dropped 6 bases and J dropped 10; count of bases not matched to a gene: 16. Germline CDR1 and CDR2: ENHRY and SYGVKD. CDR3 amino acids: CAISPLSSGASYEQFF. CDR3 DNA sequence: TGTGCCATCAGCCCTTTATCTAGCGGGGCTTCCTACGAGCAGTTCTTC.

As for this clonotype: A much larger clone lies a single base off, so this may be a read error. This chain joins TRBV12-3 or TRBV12-4 and TRBJ1-4; weak D call: TRBD1 (5 bases). The CDR3 length is 15 residues. The V end lost 2 bases, the J end lost 3 bases, and 10 bases lay between the germline ends. The CDR3 DNA reads TGTGCCAGCAGTTTACAAATAGGGGCTAATGAAAAACTGTTTTTT. It translates to CASSLQIGANEKLFF.

The V call is TRBV12-5, the J call TRBJ1-1, with 8 bases lining up with TRBD1. This CDR3 spans 15 amino acids. The J segment lost 5 bases and the V segment lost 1 base, leaving 6 bases of the junction unmatched. CDR1 LGHNT and CDR2 FRNRAP come from the germline V gene. CDR3 sequence (DNA): TGTGCTAGTGGTTTGGGGACAGGGTCGGTGACTGAAGCTTTCTTT. This sequence encodes CASGLGTGSVTEAFF.

The chain combines TRBV9 with TRBJ2-4; 10 nucleotides match TRBD2. J was trimmed by 4 bases and V by 4 bases; bases with no gene match: 11. This CDR3 is 17 amino acids long. In germline, CDR1 is SGDLS, CDR2 YYNGEE. The CDR3 coding sequence is TGTGCCAGCAGCCAATTTAGCGGGGGGCTGGAGAAAAACATTCAGTACTTC. Amino acid sequence: CASSQFSGGLEKNIQYF.

This clonotype occurred a few times. The chain joins TRBV6-2 or TRBV6-3 to TRBJ2-1, with 8 bases matching TRBD1. The V gene end was trimmed by 4 bases and the J gene end by 7 bases; junction bases not matched to a gene: 6. Germline values: CDR1 MNHEY, CDR2 SVGEGT. This CDR3 contains 14 residues. In nucleotides, the CDR3 is TGTGCCAGCAGTTCTGCAACAGGGGGTAATGAGCAGTTCTTC. Protein product: CASSSATGGNEQFF.